This entry is about one T cell receptor (beta chain). Its specificity is unknown. Just one base apart from a much larger clone, this may be a read error. Synthesis of cDNA was performed by 5'RACE using 10-nucleotide random UMIs. TCRdb reanalysed the 5' RACE reads using MiXCR and keeps one entry per CDR3 protein. The sample holds nearly 45,000 distinct CDR3 sequences, roughly 13% seen once. The unsorted libraries originated from 2 million PBMCs that had been stored at -80 C. The sample comes from a study of neurological immune-mediated disorders. The study's findings and limits: The most TCR clonal expansion was seen in HTLV-1-associated myelopathy, whereas the least was seen in multiple sclerosis, below the level in healthy controls.

The CDR3 contains 15 residues. Trimming took 6 bases from V and 4 from J; bases not matched to a gene: 11. Germline CDR1 reads DFQATT; CDR2 reads SNEGSKA (reference sequence). This TCR derives from a female donor in good health. What was sequenced was PBMCs. V and J are TRBV20-1 and TRBJ1-3; TRBD1 matches at 8 bases. The CDR3 region is CSASNTGTGGNTIYF. Here the CDR3 DNA reads TGCAGTGCCTCTAATACCGGGACAGGAGGAAACACCATATATTTT.